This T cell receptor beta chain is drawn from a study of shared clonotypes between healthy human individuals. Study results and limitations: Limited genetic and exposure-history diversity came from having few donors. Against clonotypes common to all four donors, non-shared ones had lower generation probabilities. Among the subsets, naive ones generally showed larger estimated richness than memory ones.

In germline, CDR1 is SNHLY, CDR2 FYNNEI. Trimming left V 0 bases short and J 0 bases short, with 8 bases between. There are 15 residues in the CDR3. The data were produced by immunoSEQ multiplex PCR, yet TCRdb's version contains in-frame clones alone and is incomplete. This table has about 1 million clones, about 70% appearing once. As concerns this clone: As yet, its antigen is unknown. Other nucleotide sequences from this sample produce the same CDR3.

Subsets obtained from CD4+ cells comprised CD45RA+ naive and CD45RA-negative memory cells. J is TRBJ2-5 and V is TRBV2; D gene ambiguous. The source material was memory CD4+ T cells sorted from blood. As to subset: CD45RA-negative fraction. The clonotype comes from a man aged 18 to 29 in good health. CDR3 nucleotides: TGTGCCAGCAGTGAAGCGCGTGGGTACCAAGAGACCCAGTACTTC. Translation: CASSEARGYQETQYF. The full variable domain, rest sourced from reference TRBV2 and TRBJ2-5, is EPEVTQTPSHQVTQMGQEVILRCVPISNHLYFYWYRQILGQKVEFLVSFYNNEISEKSEIFDDQFSVERPDGSNFTLKIRSTKLEDSAMYFCASSEARGYQETQYFGPGTRLLVL.